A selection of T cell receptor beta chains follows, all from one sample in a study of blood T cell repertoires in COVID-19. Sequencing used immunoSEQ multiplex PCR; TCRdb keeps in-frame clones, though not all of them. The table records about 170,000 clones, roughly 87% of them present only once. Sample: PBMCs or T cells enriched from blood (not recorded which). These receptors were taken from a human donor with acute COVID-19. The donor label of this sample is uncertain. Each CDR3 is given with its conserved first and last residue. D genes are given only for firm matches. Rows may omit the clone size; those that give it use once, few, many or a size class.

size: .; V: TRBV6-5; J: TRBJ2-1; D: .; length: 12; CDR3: CASSPGYNEQFF; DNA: TGTGCCAGCAGTCCAGGATACAATGAGCAGTTCTTC
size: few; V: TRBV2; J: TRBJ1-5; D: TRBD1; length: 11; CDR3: CASAGQGLQHF; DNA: TGTGCCAGCGCGGGACAGGGACTCCAGCATTTT
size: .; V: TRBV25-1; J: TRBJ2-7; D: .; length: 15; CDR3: CASSEWGDGGYEQYF; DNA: TGTGCCAGCAGTGAATGGGGGGATGGGGGCTACGAGCAGTACTTC
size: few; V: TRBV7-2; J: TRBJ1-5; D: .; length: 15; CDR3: CASSLFGGSNQPQHF; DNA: TGTGCCAGCAGCTTATTCGGAGGGAGCAATCAGCCCCAGCATTTT
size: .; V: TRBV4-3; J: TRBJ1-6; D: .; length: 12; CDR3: CASSQDRAPLHF; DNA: TGCGCCAGCAGCCAAGACAGGGCACCCCTCCACTTT
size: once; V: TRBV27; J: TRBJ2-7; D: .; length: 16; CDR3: CASSFTGGRVSYEQYF; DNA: TGTGCCAGCAGTTTCACCGGGGGAAGGGTATCCTACGAGCAGTACTTC
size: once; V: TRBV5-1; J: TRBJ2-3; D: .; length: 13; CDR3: CASSLAGTDTQYF; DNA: TGCGCCAGCAGTTTAGCAGGGACAGATACGCAGTATTTT
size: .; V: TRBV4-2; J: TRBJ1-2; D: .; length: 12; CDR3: CASRGAGDGYTF; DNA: TGTGCCAGCAGGGGGGCAGGGGATGGCTACACCTTC
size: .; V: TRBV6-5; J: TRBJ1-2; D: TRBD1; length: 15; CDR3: CASSYSGTANYGYTF; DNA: TGTGCCAGCAGTTACTCCGGGACAGCTAACTATGGCTACACCTTC
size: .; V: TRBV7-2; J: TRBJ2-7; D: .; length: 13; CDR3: CASSRKGVYEQYF; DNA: TGTGCCAGCAGCCGAAAGGGGGTCTACGAGCAGTACTTC
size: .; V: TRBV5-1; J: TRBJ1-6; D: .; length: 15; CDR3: CASSLAGVLNSPLHF; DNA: TGCGCCAGCAGCTTGGCCGGGGTTCTGAATTCACCCCTCCACTTT
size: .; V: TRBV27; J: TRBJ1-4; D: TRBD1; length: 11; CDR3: CASSEGTGLFF; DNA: TGTGCCAGCTCTGAAGGGACAGGGCTGTTTTTT
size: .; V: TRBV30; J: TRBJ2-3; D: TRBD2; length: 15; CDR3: CAWSEGGGAPDTQYF; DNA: TGTGCCTGGAGTGAGGGCGGGGGGGCCCCAGATACGCAGTATTTT
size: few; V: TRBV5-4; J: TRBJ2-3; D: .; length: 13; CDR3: CASSLAGDDTQYF; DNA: TGTGCCAGCAGCTTGGCGGGGGATGATACGCAGTATTTT
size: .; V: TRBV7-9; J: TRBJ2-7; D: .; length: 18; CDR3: CASSAPGVGGLLSYEQYF; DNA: TGTGCCAGCAGCGCCCCTGGGGTCGGGGGGCTTTTGTCCTACGAGCAGTACTTC
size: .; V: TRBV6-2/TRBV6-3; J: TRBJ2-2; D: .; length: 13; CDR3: CASSAGVPGELFF; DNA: TGTGCCAGCAGCGCCGGGGTGCCCGGGGAGCTGTTTTTT
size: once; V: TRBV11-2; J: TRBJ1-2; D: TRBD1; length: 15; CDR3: CASSFSGTANYGYTF; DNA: TGTGCCAGCAGCTTTTCCGGGACAGCGAACTATGGCTACACCTTC
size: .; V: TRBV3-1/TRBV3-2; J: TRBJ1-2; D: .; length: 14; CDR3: CASSQSVFGYGYTF; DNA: TGTGCCAGCAGCCAATCAGTGTTTGGCTATGGCTACACCTTC
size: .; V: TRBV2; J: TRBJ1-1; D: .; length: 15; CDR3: CASSEALGGGAEAFF; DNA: TGTGCCAGCAGTGAAGCGCTCGGGGGAGGGGCTGAAGCTTTCTTT
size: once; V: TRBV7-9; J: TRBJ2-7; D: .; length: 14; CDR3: CASSYDGQSYEQYF; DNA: TGTGCCAGCAGTTACGACGGACAGTCCTACGAGCAGTACTTC
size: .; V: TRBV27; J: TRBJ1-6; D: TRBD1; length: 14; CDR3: CASSSDRANSPLHF; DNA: TGTGCCAGCAGTTCCGACAGGGCGAATTCACCCCTCCACTTT
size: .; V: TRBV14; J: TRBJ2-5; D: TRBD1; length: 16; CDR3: CASSQGAGGDRETQYF; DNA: TGTGCCAGCAGCCAAGGGGCAGGGGGTGATCGGGAGACCCAGTACTTC
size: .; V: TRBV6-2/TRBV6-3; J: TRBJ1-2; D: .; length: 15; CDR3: CASSYEAGQDYGYTF; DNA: TGTGCCAGCAGTTACGAAGCGGGGCAGGACTATGGCTACACCTTC
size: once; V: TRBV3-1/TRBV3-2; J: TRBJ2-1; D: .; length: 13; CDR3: CASSQVRGNEQFF; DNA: TGTGCCAGCAGCCAAGTCCGGGGGAATGAGCAGTTCTTC
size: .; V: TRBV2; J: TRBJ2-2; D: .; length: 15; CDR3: CASRDTGSGTGELFF; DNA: TGTGCCAGCAGAGATACAGGCAGCGGGACCGGGGAGCTGTTTTTT
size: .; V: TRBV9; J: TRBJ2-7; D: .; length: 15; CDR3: CASSVEGELPYEQYF; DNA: TGTGCCAGCAGCGTAGAGGGGGAGTTACCGTACGAGCAGTACTTC
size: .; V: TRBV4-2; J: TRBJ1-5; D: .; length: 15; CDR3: CASSQDGSGNQPQHF; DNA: TGTGCCAGCAGCCAAGATGGGTCCGGGAATCAGCCCCAGCATTTT
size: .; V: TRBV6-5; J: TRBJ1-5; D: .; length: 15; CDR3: CASSTAGYSNQPQHF; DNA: TGTGCCAGCAGCACTGCGGGATATAGCAATCAGCCCCAGCATTTT
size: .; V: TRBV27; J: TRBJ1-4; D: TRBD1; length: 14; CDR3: CASSGTGENEKLFF; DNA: TGTGCCAGCAGTGGGACAGGGGAGAATGAAAAACTGTTTTTT
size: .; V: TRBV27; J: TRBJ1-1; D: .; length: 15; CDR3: CASSLSTTLNTEAFF; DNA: TGTGCCAGCAGTTTATCGACGACTCTTAACACTGAAGCTTTCTTT
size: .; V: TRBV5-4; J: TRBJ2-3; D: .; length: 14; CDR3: CASSALGGADTQYF; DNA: TGTGCCAGCAGCGCCCTAGGGGGGGCAGATACGCAGTATTTT
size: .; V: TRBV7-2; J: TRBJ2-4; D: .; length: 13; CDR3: CASSINRENIQYF; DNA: TGTGCCAGCAGCATCAACAGGGAAAACATTCAGTACTTC
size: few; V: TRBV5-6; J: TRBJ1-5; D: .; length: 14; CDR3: CASSLEGLGQPQHF; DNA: TGTGCCAGCAGCTTGGAGGGGCTCGGTCAGCCCCAGCATTTT
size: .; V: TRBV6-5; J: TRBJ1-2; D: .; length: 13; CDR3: CATFREGDYGYTF; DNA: TGTGCCACATTCAGGGAGGGAGACTATGGCTACACCTTC
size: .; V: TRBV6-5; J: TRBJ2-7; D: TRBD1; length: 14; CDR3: CASREGTGDYEQYF; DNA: TGTGCCAGCAGAGAGGGGACAGGTGATTACGAGCAGTACTTC
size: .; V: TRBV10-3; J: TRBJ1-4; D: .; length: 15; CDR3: CAISESDRTNEKLFF; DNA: TGTGCCATCAGTGAGTCGGACAGAACTAATGAAAAACTGTTTTTT
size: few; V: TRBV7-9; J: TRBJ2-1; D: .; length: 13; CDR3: CASSTTSYNEQFF; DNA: TGTGCCAGCAGCACGACTAGCTACAATGAGCAGTTCTTC
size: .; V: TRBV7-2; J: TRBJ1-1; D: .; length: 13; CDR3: CASSPFPGTEAFF; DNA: TGTGCCAGCAGCCCCTTTCCGGGCACTGAAGCTTTCTTT
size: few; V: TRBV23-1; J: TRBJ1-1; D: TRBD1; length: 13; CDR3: CASSQPTGPEAFF; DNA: TGCGCCAGCAGTCAGCCGACAGGGCCTGAAGCTTTCTTT
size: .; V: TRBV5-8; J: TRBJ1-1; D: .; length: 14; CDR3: CASSFGVRGTEAFF; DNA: TGTGCCAGCAGCTTCGGGGTAAGAGGGACTGAAGCTTTCTTT
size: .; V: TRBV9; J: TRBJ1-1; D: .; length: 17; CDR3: CASSVAFERPSNTEAFF; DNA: TGTGCCAGCAGCGTAGCTTTTGAGAGGCCCTCGAACACTGAAGCTTTCTTT
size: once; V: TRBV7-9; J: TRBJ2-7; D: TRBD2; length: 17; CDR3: CASSHQQGGGPRYEQYF; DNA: TGTGCCAGCAGCCATCAGCAGGGCGGGGGGCCAAGGTACGAGCAGTACTTC
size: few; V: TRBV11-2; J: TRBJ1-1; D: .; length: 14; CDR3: CASSPREGRTEAFF; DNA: TGTGCCAGCAGCCCTCGGGAGGGGAGGACTGAAGCTTTCTTT
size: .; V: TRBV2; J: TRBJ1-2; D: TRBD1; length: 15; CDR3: CASSEDRGTRYGYTF; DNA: TGTGCCAGCAGTGAGGACAGGGGGACTAGATATGGCTACACCTTC
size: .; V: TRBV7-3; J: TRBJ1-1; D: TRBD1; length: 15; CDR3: CASSPRDRGNTEAFF; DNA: TGTGCCAGCAGCCCCAGGGACAGGGGAAACACTGAAGCTTTCTTT
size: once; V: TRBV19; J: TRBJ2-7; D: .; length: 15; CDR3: CASSIGGMITYEQYF; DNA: TGTGCCAGTAGTATAGGAGGGATGATCACCTACGAGCAGTACTTC
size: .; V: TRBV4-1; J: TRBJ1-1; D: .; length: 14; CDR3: CASSQATQNTEAFF; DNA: TGCGCCAGCAGCCAAGCAACACAAAACACTGAAGCTTTCTTT
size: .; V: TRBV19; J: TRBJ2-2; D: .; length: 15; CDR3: CASSSPGRVAGELFF; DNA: TGTGCCAGTAGTTCCCCCGGTCGGGTGGCCGGGGAGCTGTTTTTT
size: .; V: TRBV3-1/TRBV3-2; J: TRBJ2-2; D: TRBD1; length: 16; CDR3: CASSPRDRGNTGELFF; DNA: TGTGCCAGCAGCCCCCGGGACAGGGGGAACACCGGGGAGCTGTTTTTT